The clone carrying this T cell receptor (beta chain) was observed many times. These data are taken from a study of T cells in Graves' hyperthyroidism and ophthalmopathy. From RNA transcripts, TCR beta CDR3 regions were amplified. Using the HTBI primer set, a first-round RT-PCR was run on the TCR CDR3. TCRdb re-analysed the multiplex PCR reads in MiXCR, keeping a single row per CDR3 protein. The table records roughly 750,000 distinct CDR3 sequences, around 15% of them present only once. The ends were cut back, 7 bases at V and 3 bases at J, with 16 bases in the middle. CDR3 length: 14 amino acids. CDR1 SNHLY and CDR2 FYNNEI come from the germline V gene.

This chain uses TRBV2 with TRBJ2-7; a possible D gene is TRBD2 (6 bases). The clonotype comes from a man aged 18 to 30 with Graves' hyperthyroidism. Sample: blood. The CDR3 DNA is TGTGCCAGCATAGAGGGGACTGGAGACTACGAGCAGTACTTC. Translated: CASIEGTGDYEQYF.